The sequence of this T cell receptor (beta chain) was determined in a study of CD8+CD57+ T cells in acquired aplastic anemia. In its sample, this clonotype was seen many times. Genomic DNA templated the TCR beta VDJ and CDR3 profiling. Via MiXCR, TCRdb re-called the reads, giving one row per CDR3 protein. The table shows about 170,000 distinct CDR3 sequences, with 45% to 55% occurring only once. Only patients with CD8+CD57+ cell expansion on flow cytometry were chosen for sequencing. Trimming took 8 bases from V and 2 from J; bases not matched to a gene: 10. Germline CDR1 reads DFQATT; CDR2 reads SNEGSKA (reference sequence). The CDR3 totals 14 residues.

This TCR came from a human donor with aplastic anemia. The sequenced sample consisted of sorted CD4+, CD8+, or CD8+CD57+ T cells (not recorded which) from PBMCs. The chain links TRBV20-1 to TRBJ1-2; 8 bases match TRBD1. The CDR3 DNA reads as TGCAGTTCCAAATCGGACAGGGAGAACTATGGCTACACCTTC. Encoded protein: CSSKSDRENYGYTF.